What follows describes a single T cell receptor (beta chain). This record comes from a study of blood T cell repertoires in COVID-19. Study details: PBMCs, B-cell-depleted T cells, or T cells provided the cDNA or gDNA that made up the material.

This CDR3 region has 15 residues. V gave up 4 bases and J gave up 6 bases, with 13 bases separating them. Germline CDR1 and CDR2: SGHDN and FVKESK. Original handling: Estimates of nucleated cell counts were drawn from the amplification of reference gene primers. Assay: immunoSEQ multiplex PCR; the TCRdb copy retains only in-frame clones and omits some. V and J calls and clone size are as listed in that table; D and trimming were resolved from the DNA. The table has 73,000 or so clones, more than 60% seen once. Source material: peripheral blood. The rearrangement links TRBV14 to TRBJ1-6, with D perhaps TRBD1 (6 bases). This receptor was obtained from a man between 60 and 70 years old with acute or convalescent COVID-19. The CDR3 nucleotides are TGTGCCAGCAGCCCCCCAGGACAGAGTAATTCACCCCTCCACTTT. Amino acid sequence: CASSPPGQSNSPLHF.